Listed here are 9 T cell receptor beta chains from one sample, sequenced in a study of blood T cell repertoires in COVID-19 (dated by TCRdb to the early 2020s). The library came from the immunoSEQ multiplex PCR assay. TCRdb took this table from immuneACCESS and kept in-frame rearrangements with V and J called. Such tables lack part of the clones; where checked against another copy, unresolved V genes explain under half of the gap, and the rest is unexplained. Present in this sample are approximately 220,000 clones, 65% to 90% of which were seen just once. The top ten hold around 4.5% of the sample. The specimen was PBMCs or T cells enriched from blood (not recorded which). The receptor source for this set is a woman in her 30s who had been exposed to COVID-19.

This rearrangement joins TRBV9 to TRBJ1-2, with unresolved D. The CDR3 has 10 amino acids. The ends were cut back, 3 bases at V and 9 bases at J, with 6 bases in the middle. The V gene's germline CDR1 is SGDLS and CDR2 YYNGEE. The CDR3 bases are TGTGCCAGCAGCGGAGGGAGCTACACCTTC. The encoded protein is CASSGGSYTF.

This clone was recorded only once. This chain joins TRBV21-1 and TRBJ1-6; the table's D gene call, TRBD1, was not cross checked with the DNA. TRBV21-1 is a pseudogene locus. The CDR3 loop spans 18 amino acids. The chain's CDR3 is CASSKPIPPDSYNSPLHF. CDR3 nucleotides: TGTGCCAGCAGCAAACCCATTCCCCCCGACAGCTATAATTCACCCCTCCACTTT.

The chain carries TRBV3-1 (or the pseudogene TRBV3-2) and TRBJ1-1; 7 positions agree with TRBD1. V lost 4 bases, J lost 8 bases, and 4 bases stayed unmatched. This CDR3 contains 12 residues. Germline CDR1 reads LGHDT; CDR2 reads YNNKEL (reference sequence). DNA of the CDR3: TGTGCCAGCAGCCGCACACAGGGGGAAGCTTTCTTT. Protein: CASSRTQGEAFF.

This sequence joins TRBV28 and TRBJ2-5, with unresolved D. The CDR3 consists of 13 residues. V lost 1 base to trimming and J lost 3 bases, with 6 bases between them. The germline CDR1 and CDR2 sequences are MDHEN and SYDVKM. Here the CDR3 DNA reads TGTGCCAGCAGTTTATTTAGAAAAGAGACCCAGTACTTC. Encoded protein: CASSLFRKETQYF.

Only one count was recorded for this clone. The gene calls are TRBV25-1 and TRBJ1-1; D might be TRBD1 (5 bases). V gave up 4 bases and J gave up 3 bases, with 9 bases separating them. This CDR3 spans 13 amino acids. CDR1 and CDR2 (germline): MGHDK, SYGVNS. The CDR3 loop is CASSGSGYTEAFF. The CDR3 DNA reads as TGTGCCAGCAGTGGTTCAGGGTACACTGAAGCTTTCTTT.

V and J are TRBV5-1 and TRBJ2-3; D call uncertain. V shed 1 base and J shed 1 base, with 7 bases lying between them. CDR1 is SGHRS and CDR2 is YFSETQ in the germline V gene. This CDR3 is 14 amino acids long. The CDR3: CASSLPSGTDTQYF. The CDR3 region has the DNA TGCGCCAGCAGCTTGCCTAGTGGCACAGATACGCAGTATTTT.

The CDR3 spells CASSPPEFNYGYTF. The CDR3 DNA follows: TGTGCCAGCAGCCCCCCGGAGTTCAACTATGGCTACACCTTC. This chain uses TRBV7-9 with TRBJ1-2; no clear D gene. The CDR3 consists of 14 residues. V shed 5 bases and J shed 2 bases, with 12 bases lying between them. CDR1 is SEHNR and CDR2 is FQNEAQ in the germline V gene (reference sequence).

The CDR3 sequence is CASSEGQSYGYTF. In DNA, the CDR3 is TGTGCCAGCAGTGAGGGACAGTCCTATGGCTACACCTTC. This chain links TRBV2 with TRBJ1-2; TRBD1 matches 7 bases. Germline-derived CDR1 and CDR2 are SNHLY and FYNNEI. The V gene end was trimmed by 3 bases and the J gene end by 4 bases; junction bases not matched to a gene: 2. The CDR3 sequence is 13 residues long. The full variable domain, completed using reference TRBV2 and TRBJ1-2, is EPEVTQTPSHQVTQMGQEVILRCVPISNHLYFYWYRQILGQKVEFLVSFYNNEISEKSEIFDDQFSVERPDGSNFTLKIRSTKLEDSAMYFCASSEGQSYGYTFGSGTRLTVV.

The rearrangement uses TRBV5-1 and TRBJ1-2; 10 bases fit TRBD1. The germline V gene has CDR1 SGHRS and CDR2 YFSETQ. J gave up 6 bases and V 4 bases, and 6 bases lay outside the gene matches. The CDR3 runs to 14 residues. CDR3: CASSPDRGSHGYTF. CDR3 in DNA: TGCGCCAGCAGCCCGGACAGGGGGAGCCATGGCTACACCTTC.